This entry is about one T cell receptor beta chain. These data belong to a study of blood T cell repertoires in COVID-19. It was during active infection that Seattle patients were enrolled and then longitudinally followed. With 6 bases removed from V and 6 bases from J, the gap between germline ends came to 17 bases. The germline CDR1 and CDR2 sequences are LNHDA and SQIVND (reference sequence). The CDR3 has 15 residues. Clones were read by immunoSEQ multiplex PCR, and TCRdb kept only the in-frame ones, dropping some. The sample has 210,000 or so clones; about 83% are singletons. Sample: peripheral blood. The source is a woman in her twenties or thirties with COVID-19, enrolled during active disease. V and J are TRBV19 and TRBJ2-2; maybe TRBD1 (6 bases). CDR3 region: CASRAIRDTSGELFF. CDR3 bases: TGTGCCAGTAGGGCAATCCGGGACACCTCCGGGGAGCTGTTTTTT.